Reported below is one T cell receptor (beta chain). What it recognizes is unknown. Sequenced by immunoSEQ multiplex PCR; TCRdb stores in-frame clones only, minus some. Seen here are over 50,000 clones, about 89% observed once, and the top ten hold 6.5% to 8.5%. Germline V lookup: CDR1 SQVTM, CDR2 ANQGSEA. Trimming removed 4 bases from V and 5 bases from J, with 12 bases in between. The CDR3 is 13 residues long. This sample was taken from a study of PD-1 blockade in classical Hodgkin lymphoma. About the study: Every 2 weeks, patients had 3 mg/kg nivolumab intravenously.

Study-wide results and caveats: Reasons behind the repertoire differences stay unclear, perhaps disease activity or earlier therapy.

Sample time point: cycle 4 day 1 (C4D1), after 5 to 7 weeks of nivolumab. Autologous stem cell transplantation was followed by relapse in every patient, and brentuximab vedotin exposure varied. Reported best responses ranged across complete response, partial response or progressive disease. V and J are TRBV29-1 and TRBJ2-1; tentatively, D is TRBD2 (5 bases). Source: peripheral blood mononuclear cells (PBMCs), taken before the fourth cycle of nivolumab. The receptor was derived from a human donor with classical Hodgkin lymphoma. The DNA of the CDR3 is TGCAGCGTTGGGGAGTCGTGGGACAATGAGCAGTTCTTC. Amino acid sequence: CSVGESWDNEQFF.